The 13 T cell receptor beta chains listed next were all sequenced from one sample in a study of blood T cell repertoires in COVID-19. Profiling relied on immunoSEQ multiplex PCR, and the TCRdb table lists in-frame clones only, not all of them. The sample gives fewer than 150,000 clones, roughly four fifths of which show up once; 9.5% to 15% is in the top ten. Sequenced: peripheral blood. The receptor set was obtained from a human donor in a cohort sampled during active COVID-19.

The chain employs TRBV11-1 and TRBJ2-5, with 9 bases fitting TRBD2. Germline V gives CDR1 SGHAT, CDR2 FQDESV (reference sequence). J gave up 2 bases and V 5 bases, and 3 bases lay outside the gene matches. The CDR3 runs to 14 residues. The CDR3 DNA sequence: TGTGCCAGCAGCGGACTAGCGAGGCAAGAGACCCAGTACTTC. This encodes CASSGLARQETQYF.

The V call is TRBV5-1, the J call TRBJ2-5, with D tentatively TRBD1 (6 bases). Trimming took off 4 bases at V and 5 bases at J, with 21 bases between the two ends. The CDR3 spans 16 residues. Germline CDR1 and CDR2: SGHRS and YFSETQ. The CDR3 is CASSPELGAGQETQYF. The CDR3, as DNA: TGCGCCAGCAGCCCTGAGTTGGGGGCTGGGCAGGAGACCCAGTACTTC.

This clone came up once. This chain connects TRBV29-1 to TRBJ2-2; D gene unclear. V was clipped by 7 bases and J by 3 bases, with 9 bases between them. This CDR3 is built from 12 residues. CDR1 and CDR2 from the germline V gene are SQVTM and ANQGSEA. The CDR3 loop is CSAREDTGELFF. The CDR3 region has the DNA TGCAGCGCCCGAGAGGACACCGGGGAGCTGTTTTTT.

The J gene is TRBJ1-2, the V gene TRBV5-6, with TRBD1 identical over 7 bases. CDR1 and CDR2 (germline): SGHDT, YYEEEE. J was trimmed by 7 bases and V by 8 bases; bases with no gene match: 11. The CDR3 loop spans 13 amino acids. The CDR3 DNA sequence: TGTGCCAGTCTGAGACAGGGCCTAAGTGGCTACACCTTC. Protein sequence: CASLRQGLSGYTF.

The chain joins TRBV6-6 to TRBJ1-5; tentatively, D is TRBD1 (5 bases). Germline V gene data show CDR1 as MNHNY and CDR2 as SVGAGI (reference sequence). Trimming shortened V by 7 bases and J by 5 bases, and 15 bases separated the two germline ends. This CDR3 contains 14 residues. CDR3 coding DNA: TGTGCCAGCACCGCGTGGGGGGTGGATCAGCCCCAGCATTTT. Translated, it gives CASTAWGVDQPQHF.

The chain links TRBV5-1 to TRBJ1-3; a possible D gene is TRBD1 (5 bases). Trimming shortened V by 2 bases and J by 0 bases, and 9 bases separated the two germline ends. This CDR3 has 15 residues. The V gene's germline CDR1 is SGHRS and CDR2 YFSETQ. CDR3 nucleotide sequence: TGCGCCAGCAGCTTAACAGGCCTCTCTGGAAACACCATATATTTT. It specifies CASSLTGLSGNTIYF.

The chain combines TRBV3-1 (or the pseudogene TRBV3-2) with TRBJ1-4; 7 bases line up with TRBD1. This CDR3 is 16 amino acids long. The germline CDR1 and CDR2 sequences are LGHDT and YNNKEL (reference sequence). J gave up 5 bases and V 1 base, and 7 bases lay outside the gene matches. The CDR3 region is CASSQGGTVLNEKLFF. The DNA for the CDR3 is TGTGCCAGCAGCCAAGGCGGGACAGTTCTAAATGAAAAACTGTTTTTT.

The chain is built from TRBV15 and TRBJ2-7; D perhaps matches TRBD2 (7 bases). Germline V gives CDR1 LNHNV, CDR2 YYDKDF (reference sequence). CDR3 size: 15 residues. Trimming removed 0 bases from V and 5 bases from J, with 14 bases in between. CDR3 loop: CATSRDFGGANEQYF. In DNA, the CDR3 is TGTGCCACCAGCAGAGATTTTGGGGGGGCCAACGAGCAGTACTTC.

DNA of the CDR3: TGTGCCACCAGTGACTCAGACAGGGCTGGCTATGGCTACACCTTC. Residues: CATSDSDRAGYGYTF. The gene calls are TRBV24-1 and TRBJ1-2; 7 bases are a match to TRBD1. The CDR3 spans 15 residues. The V segment lost 4 bases and the J segment 4 bases; nucleotides outside the gene matches: 8. The V gene's germline CDR1 is KGHDR and CDR2 SFDVKD.

The CDR3 sequence is CASSLAGANTGELFF. CDR3 nucleotides: TGTGCCAGCAGTCTAGCGGGGGCAAACACCGGGGAGCTGTTTTTT. The chain uses TRBV7-9 and TRBJ2-2; 10 positions agree with TRBD2. Germline lookup yields CDR1 SEHNR and CDR2 FQNEAQ (reference sequence). V lost 6 bases and J lost 2; bases outside the gene matches: 3. The CDR3 length is 15 residues. Full variable domain (remainder filled in from reference TRBV7-9 and TRBJ2-2): DTGVSQNPRHKITKRGQNVTFRCDPISEHNRLYWYRQTLGQGPEFLTYFQNEAQLEKSRLLSDRFSAERPKGSFSTLEIQRTEQGDSAMYLCASSLAGANTGELFFGEGSRLTVL.

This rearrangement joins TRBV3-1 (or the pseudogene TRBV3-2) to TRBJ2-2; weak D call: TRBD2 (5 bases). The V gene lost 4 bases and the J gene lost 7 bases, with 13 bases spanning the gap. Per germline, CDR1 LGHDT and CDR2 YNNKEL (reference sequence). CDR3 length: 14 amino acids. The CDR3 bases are TGTGCCAGCAGCCTATTGAACGGGGTCGGGGAGCTGTTTTTT. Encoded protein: CASSLLNGVGELFF.

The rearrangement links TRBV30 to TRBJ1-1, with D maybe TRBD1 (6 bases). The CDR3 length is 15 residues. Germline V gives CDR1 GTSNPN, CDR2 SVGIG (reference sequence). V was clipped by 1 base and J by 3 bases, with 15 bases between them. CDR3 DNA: TGTGCCTGGAGTGCTTACAGGGAAGGGGACACTGAAGCTTTCTTT. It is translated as CAWSAYREGDTEAFF. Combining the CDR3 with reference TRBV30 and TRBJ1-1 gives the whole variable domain SQTIHQWPATLVQPVGSPLSLECTVEGTSNPNLYWYRQAAGRGLQLLFYSVGIGQISSEVPQNLSASRPQDRQFILSSKKLLLSDSGFYLCAWSAYREGDTEAFFGQGTRLTVV.

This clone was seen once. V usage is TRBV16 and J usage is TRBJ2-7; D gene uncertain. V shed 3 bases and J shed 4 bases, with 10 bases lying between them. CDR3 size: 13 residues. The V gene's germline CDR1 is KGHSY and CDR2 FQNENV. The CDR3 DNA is TGTGCCAGCAGCCAGGGCAGCTGGTACGAGCAGTACTTC. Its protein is CASSQGSWYEQYF.